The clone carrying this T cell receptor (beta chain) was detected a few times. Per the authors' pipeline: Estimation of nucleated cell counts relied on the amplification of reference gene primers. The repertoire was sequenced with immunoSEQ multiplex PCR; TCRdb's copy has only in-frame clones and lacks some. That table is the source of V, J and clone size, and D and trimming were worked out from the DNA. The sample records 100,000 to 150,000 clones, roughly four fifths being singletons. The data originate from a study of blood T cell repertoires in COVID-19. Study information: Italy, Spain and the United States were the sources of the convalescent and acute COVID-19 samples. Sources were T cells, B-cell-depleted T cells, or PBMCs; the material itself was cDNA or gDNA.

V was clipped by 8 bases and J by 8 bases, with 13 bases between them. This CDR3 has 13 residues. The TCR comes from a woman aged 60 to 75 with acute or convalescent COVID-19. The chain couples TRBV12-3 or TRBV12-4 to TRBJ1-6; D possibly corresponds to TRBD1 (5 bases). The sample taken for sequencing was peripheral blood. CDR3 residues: CASGHRIHSPLHF. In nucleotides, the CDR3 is TGTGCCAGCGGACACAGGATCCATTCACCCCTCCACTTT.